The clone carrying this TCR beta chain was detected many times. No antigen is known for it. The time point denotes: patch test 2, 6 weeks after DPC sensitization. The treatment: therapeutic diphenylcyclopropenone sensitization with weekly scalp DPC. Every donor had alopecia and was 18 to 70 years old; all were suitable for DPC. The sample is drawn from a study of human T cells and chemical hapten exposure. General observations from the study: PT1 expanded TCR counts and patch test score correlated positively.

Trimming cost V 0 bases and J 13 bases, with 19 bases left between them. This CDR3 spans 16 amino acids. CDR1 and CDR2 from the germline V gene are SGHTA and FQGNSA. TCRdb fed the RACE reads into MiXCR, producing one record per CDR3 protein. The data contain about 54,000 distinct CDR3 sequences, just under 10% of them singletons. The sequence was obtained from a woman aged 45 to 65 with alopecia areata. Some clones in this sample may be carry-over from other donors' samples. The genes are TRBV7-2 and TRBJ1-6; tentatively, D is TRBD1 (6 bases). The sample consisted of whole blood, taken in connection with sensitization to the hapten diphenylcyclopropenone (DPC). CDR3 coding DNA: TGTGCCAGCAGCTTAGCCCAGACAGGAAACGGAGGCCCCCTCCACTTT. Translating it yields CASSLAQTGNGGPLHF.